The T cell receptor beta chain described here comes from a study of cytomegalovirus exposure and HLA in healthy donors. General study results and limits: According to a later analysis, most TCR beta chains associated with CMV appeared HLA-restricted.

Primers: 60 Vbeta forward and 13 Jbeta reverse. The data were produced by immunoSEQ multiplex PCR, yet TCRdb's version contains in-frame clones alone and is incomplete. The table includes around 280,000 clones, approximately 90% detected once. V shed 3 bases and J shed 3 bases, with 13 bases lying between them. Germline CDR1 is SGHVS and CDR2 is FNYEAQ. The CDR3 length is 15 residues. This clone was found a few times. Antigen unknown. V and J are TRBV7-6 and TRBJ2-3, with a tentative D call TRBD1 (5 bases). The TCR originated in a woman between 18 and 30 years old in good health and CMV-seronegative. Source material: PBMCs. The CDR3 DNA is TGTGCCAGCAGCTTCATGCAGGGTGGTACAGATACGCAGTATTTT. As protein: CASSFMQGGTDTQYF. Complete variable domain (other parts from reference TRBV7-6 and TRBJ2-3): GAGVSQSPRYKVTKRGQDVALRCDPISGHVSLYWYRQALGQGPEFLTYFNYEAQQDKSGLPNDRFSAERPEGSISTLTIQRTEQRDSAMYRCASSFMQGGTDTQYFGPGTRLTVL.